A selection of T cell receptor beta chains follows, all from one sample in a study of human T cells and chemical hapten exposure. TCRdb ran MiXCR on the RACE reads and lists one entry per CDR3 protein. This table has about 120,000 distinct CDR3 sequences, roughly 13% appearing once. The material sequenced was whole blood, taken in connection with sensitization to the hapten diphenylcyclopropenone (DPC). The source of these receptors is a woman aged 18-35 years with alopecia areata. Some clones in this sample may be carry-over from other donors' samples. The CDR3 runs from the conserved cysteine through the conserved F or W. A D gene is named only where the DNA matches it firmly. Clone size is shown for a subset of rows, as once, few, many or a class of expanded clone.

TRBV7-2,few,TRBJ2-1,.,TGTGCCAGCAGACCAGGACTCGCACAGACGGAAAGCTCCTACAATGAGCAGTTCTTC,CASRPGLAQTESSYNEQFF
TRBV28,.,TRBJ1-2,TRBD1,TGTGCCATTACTACCGGGACAGCCTATGGCTACACCTTC,CAITTGTAYGYTF
TRBV7-2,.,TRBJ1-2,TRBD1,TGTGCCAGCAGTCAAAACAGGGGGCGCGGCTATGGCTACACCTTC,CASSQNRGRGYGYTF
TRBV2,.,TRBJ1-1,TRBD1,TGTGCCAGCGCGGAGGGGACAGCGAACACTGAAGCTTTCTTT,CASAEGTANTEAFF
TRBV14,.,TRBJ2-3,.,TGTGCCAGCAGCCCGGGACACCCCTTTTATCCAGATACGCAGTATTTT,CASSPGHPFYPDTQYF
TRBV18,.,TRBJ2-3,.,TGTGCCAGCTCACCGATAGGCGCAGGGACAGATACGCAGTATTTT,CASSPIGAGTDTQYF
TRBV29-1,.,TRBJ2-3,TRBD2,TGCAGCGCCCGACTAGCGGGGCCAGATACGCAGTATTTT,CSARLAGPDTQYF
TRBV7-2,few,TRBJ2-2,.,TGTGCCAGCCAAGGGGTTATGGGGACCGGGGAGCTGTTTTTT,CASQGVMGTGELFF
TRBV4-3,.,TRBJ2-3,TRBD2,TGCGCCAGCAGCCAAGATTGGAGCGGGGGGGCCATAGGAAGCACAGATACGCAGTATTTT,CASSQDWSGGAIGSTDTQYF
TRBV7-9,.,TRBJ2-5,.,TGTGCCAGCACCAAGGCCGAGGCAGCCCCACAAGAGACCCAGTACTTC,CASTKAEAAPQETQYF
TRBV14,few,TRBJ1-1,.,TGTGCCAGCAGCCTCGACAAGGATGAAGCTTTCTTT,CASSLDKDEAFF
TRBV27,.,TRBJ2-7,.,TGTGCCAGCAGTCCCCGGACCTTCTACGAGCAGTACTTC,CASSPRTFYEQYF
TRBV18,few,TRBJ2-5,TRBD1,TGTGCCAGCTCACCTACCACAGGGGGAACCCAAGAGACCCAGTACTTC,CASSPTTGGTQETQYF
TRBV29-1,few,TRBJ1-1,TRBD1,TGCAGCGTTGCCTCAACAGGGGGCCAATTAGCTTTCTTT,CSVASTGGQLAFF
TRBV7-9,.,TRBJ2-3,.,TGTGCCAGCAGCCATGGATGGGGGCGAGATACGCAGTATTTT,CASSHGWGRDTQYF
TRBV20-1,.,TRBJ2-3,.,TGCAGTGCTGAGGGGGGGCGCACAGATACGCAGTATTTT,CSAEGGRTDTQYF
TRBV2,.,TRBJ2-5,.,TGTGCCAGCAGTGAAAGTGAAGGAACCCAGTACTTC,CASSESEGTQYF
TRBV18,.,TRBJ2-7,TRBD2,TGTGCCAGCTCACCACCGCTCGGGGGGGCCCACGAGCAGTACTTC,CASSPPLGGAHEQYF
TRBV20-1,few,TRBJ1-5,.,TGCAGTGCTAGAGGTGACAATCAGCCCCAGCATTTT,CSARGDNQPQHF
TRBV6-1,few,TRBJ1-6,TRBD1,TGTGCCAGCAGACAATTACCGGACAGGACAGGATCCTATAATTCACCCCTCCACTTT,CASRQLPDRTGSYNSPLHF
TRBV5-6,.,TRBJ1-1,.,TGTGCCAGCAGCTTGTGGAGGGTAGACACTGAAGCTTTCTTT,CASSLWRVDTEAFF
TRBV3-1,few,TRBJ1-2,.,TGTGCCAGCAGCCAGGGGGCCTATGGCTACACCTTC,CASSQGAYGYTF
TRBV20-1,.,TRBJ1-6,.,TGCAGTGCTAGAGTCCCCGGGGGCGGGTCCTATAATTCACCCCTCCACTTT,CSARVPGGGSYNSPLHF
TRBV27,few,TRBJ2-2,TRBD2,TGTGCCAGCAGTTGGGGAGGGGCGTCCGGGGAGCTGTTTTTT,CASSWGGASGELFF
TRBV18,many,TRBJ1-6,.,TGTGCCAGCTCGTCAGACAGAAATTCACCCCTCCACTTT,CASSSDRNSPLHF
TRBV28,few,TRBJ2-7,TRBD1,TGTGCCAGCAGGACCCCCGGGACAGGATTCTACGAGCAGTACTTC,CASRTPGTGFYEQYF
TRBV20-1,many,TRBJ2-1,TRBD2,TGCAGTGCCACTAGCGGGGGGGCCGATGAGCAGTTCTTC,CSATSGGADEQFF
TRBV7-6,few,TRBJ1-1,.,TGTGCCAGCAGCTCGGGACAGAACACTGAAGCTTTCTTT,CASSSGQNTEAFF
TRBV12-3/TRBV12-4,few,TRBJ2-1,TRBD1,TGTGCCAGCAGTTCTACAGGGGGCGCGGGGAGCTCCTACAATGAGCAGTTCTTC,CASSSTGGAGSSYNEQFF
TRBV4-1,many,TRBJ2-1,.,TGCGCCAGCAGCCTTTTATTCAGGGATGAGCAGTTCTTC,CASSLLFRDEQFF
TRBV18,few,TRBJ2-5,TRBD2,TGTGCCAGCTCAGAGGGACTAGGGAAGACCCAGTACTTC,CASSEGLGKTQYF
TRBV7-2,once,TRBJ1-5,.,TGTGCCAGCAGCCTCGTGAGGGTCCAGCCCCAGCATTTT,CASSLVRVQPQHF
TRBV28,.,TRBJ2-5,TRBD2,TGTGCCAGCAGGCCGGGGGGGACCCAAGAGACCCAGTACTTC,CASRPGGTQETQYF
TRBV6-2/TRBV6-3,many,TRBJ2-6,.,TGTGCCAGCAGTTACTCGAGTCGGGGGGCTCCTTCTGGGGCCAACGTCCTGACTTTC,CASSYSSRGAPSGANVLTF
TRBV3-1,.,TRBJ2-7,.,TGTGCCAGCAGCCATACTCCCAGCGAGCAGTACTTC,CASSHTPSEQYF
TRBV12-3/TRBV12-4,.,TRBJ2-2,.,TGTGCCAGCAGATGGACGGACTCACGGACCGGGGAGCTGTTTTTT,CASRWTDSRTGELFF
TRBV25-1,many,TRBJ1-3,.,TGTGCCAGCAGTGAAGGGTCGGTGAGAAACACCATATATTTT,CASSEGSVRNTIYF
TRBV19,.,TRBJ1-2,.,TGTGCCGCCGGGGATATGCCCTCCCCTAACTATGGCTACACCTTC,CAAGDMPSPNYGYTF
TRBV2,few,TRBJ1-2,.,TGTGCCAGCAGGGAGGGGGGCTCCTATGGCTACACCTTC,CASREGGSYGYTF
TRBV20-1,.,TRBJ2-5,TRBD2,TGCAGTGCTAGAGAGGGACTAGCGGTACAAGAGACCCAGTACTTC,CSAREGLAVQETQYF
TRBV25-1,.,TRBJ1-6,TRBD1,TGTGCCAGCAGTGAATACCGACAGGGATCGAATTCACCCCTCCACTTT,CASSEYRQGSNSPLHF
TRBV4-3,many,TRBJ1-6,TRBD1,TGCGCCAGCAGCCAAGATCTCCTCAGCCGGGACAGGGATTCACCCCTCCACTTT,CASSQDLLSRDRDSPLHF
TRBV28,few,TRBJ2-7,.,TGTGCCAGCAGTTTGTGGGGGAGCAAGAACGAGCAGTACTTC,CASSLWGSKNEQYF
TRBV20-1,few,TRBJ2-1,TRBD2,TGCAGTGGTAGCGGGGGGGCCGTCGGCAATGAGCAGTTCTTC,CSGSGGAVGNEQFF
TRBV20-1,.,TRBJ2-1,TRBD2,TGCAGTGCCTTGACCGGGACTAGCTACAATGAGCAGTTCTTC,CSALTGTSYNEQFF
TRBV11-2,many,TRBJ2-1,TRBD2,TGTGCCAGCAGCTTAACGGGGGGGGACTACAATGAGCAGTTCTTC,CASSLTGGDYNEQFF
TRBV6-1,many,TRBJ2-5,TRBD2,TGTGCCAGCAGTCCAGGACTAGCGGCGACCGTGTACCAAGAGACCCAGTACTTC,CASSPGLAATVYQETQYF
TRBV12-3/TRBV12-4,few,TRBJ1-5,TRBD1,TGTGCCAGCAGCCTGGACAGGAGCAATCAGCCCCAGCATTTT,CASSLDRSNQPQHF
TRBV7-6,.,TRBJ1-5,.,TGTGCCAGCAGCTTAGTACAAGGAGATCAGCCCCAGCATTTT,CASSLVQGDQPQHF
TRBV19,few,TRBJ2-1,.,TGTGCCAGTAGTGTGGGCAGGTCGAACAATGAGCAGTTCTTC,CASSVGRSNNEQFF
TRBV20-1,few,TRBJ2-1,.,TGCAGTGCCGGGGGCAGGGGGGTTGAGCAGTTCTTC,CSAGGRGVEQFF
TRBV5-1,few,TRBJ1-4,TRBD1,TGCGCCAGCAGCTTGGAATCCGGGACAGGGGATGAAAAACTGTTTTTT,CASSLESGTGDEKLFF
TRBV19,many,TRBJ1-5,.,TGTGCCAGTAGCCCGAGTATGGGCCGGGGAAGACAGCCCCAGCATTTT,CASSPSMGRGRQPQHF
TRBV30,many,TRBJ1-1,.,TGTGCCTGGAGGTCCACTGAAGCTTTCTTT,CAWRSTEAFF
TRBV29-1,few,TRBJ2-1,.,TGCAGCGTTGAATCCGGGGATGAGCAGTTCTTC,CSVESGDEQFF